This TCR beta chain was identified in a study of T-cell memory formation after mild COVID-19 (TCRdb year 2021). Study-wide context: TCR sequence clusters from the two donors were largely donor specific. Two young, previously healthy adult volunteers, one female and one male, were included in the cohort. In two donors, T-cell clones that expanded and contracted after mild COVID-19 were followed by sequencing TCRalpha and TCRbeta repertoires longitudinally.

In its sample, this clonotype was seen a few times. The antigen it recognizes is unknown. It has no much larger one-base neighbor in the sample; base qualities were not kept. V loses 6 bases at its end and J loses 5 bases; junction bases beyond the gene matches: 13. Based on the germline V gene, the CDR1 and CDR2 sequences are MNHNS and SASEGT. The CDR3 measures 16 amino acids from cysteine to phenylalanine. Solely the CDR3 DNA is kept, with 48 bases framed from the first base. General conclusions and limits of the study: Only two mild cases were covered by the study, and larger cohorts that include severe cases with pre-infection samples were considered necessary. Contracting CD4+ clones were located mainly in the CM and EM memory subsets, whereas CD8+ clones were found to be enriched in EMRA. Balanced CD4/CD8 phenotypes were observed for clones contracting from day 15 to 85, whereas a bias towards CD4+ was observed for a second wave of clones expanding from day 15 to 37. Some responding clones were detected in pre-infection memory, suggesting pre-existing cross-reactive memory T cells joined the SARS-CoV-2 response. Whether the second-wave clones peaking on day 37 were SARS-CoV-2 specific was not confirmed.

The sequencing machine was an Illumina NovaSeq 6000. TCRalpha and TCRbeta cDNA libraries were built by 5'RACE with constant-segment primers, adding sample barcodes and unique molecular identifiers. RNA was extracted from every sample with Trizol reagent. Libraries were amplified in two PCR steps, with a second sample barcode and Illumina TruSeq adapters added in the second step. The libraries were sequenced on an Illumina NovaSeq using 2 x 150 bp paired-end reads. Concerning the study's data processing: Demultiplexing of reads and collapsing into UMI-guided consensus sequences were performed with migec v1.2.7. Using mixcr v2.1.11, the UMI consensuses were aligned to TRA and TRB V and J templates and assembled into clonotypes. Expanded or contracted clonotypes were those called significant by both edgeR and NoisET, with noise models trained on biological replicates. For edgeR calls, the cutoffs were a false discovery rate-adjusted p below 0.01 and a log2 fold-change threshold of 1. As an exploratory analysis of dynamics, max-normalized trajectories of the 1000 most abundant clonotypes were examined with PCA combined with hierarchical clustering. The CD4 or CD8 phenotype of responding clones was assigned using the separately sequenced CD4+ and CD8+ repertoires. TCRdb reanalyzed the raw reads on its own, using fastp at Q25 for trimming and MiXCR for clone calling, and kept in-frame beta chains. All rows with the same CDR3 protein become a single entry with the most common DNA and genes. These V and J calls derive from TCRdb rather than the authors' analysis. The sample table contains around 410,000 distinct CDR3 sequences; only one count was recorded for 20% to 25% of them. The top ten clones comprise around 12% of the sample.

Ficoll-Paque density gradient centrifugation was the method used to isolate PBMCs. The clonotype was recovered from an adult woman who had mild COVID-19 (a few samples of this study predate the infection). The sample titles of this study are shuffled in the database, so cell type and time point are left out; the donor was told from shared clones. Recombination connected TRBV6-1 to TRBJ1-1; TRBD1 agrees with 9 junctional bases. Sequencing was done on a sample of PBMCs or a T cell subset sorted from them (not recorded which). The sequenced DNA is TGTGCCAGCAGGGCCCTGGACAGGGGTGGAAGTACTGAAGCTTTCTTT. Its protein product is CASRALDRGGSTEAFF.